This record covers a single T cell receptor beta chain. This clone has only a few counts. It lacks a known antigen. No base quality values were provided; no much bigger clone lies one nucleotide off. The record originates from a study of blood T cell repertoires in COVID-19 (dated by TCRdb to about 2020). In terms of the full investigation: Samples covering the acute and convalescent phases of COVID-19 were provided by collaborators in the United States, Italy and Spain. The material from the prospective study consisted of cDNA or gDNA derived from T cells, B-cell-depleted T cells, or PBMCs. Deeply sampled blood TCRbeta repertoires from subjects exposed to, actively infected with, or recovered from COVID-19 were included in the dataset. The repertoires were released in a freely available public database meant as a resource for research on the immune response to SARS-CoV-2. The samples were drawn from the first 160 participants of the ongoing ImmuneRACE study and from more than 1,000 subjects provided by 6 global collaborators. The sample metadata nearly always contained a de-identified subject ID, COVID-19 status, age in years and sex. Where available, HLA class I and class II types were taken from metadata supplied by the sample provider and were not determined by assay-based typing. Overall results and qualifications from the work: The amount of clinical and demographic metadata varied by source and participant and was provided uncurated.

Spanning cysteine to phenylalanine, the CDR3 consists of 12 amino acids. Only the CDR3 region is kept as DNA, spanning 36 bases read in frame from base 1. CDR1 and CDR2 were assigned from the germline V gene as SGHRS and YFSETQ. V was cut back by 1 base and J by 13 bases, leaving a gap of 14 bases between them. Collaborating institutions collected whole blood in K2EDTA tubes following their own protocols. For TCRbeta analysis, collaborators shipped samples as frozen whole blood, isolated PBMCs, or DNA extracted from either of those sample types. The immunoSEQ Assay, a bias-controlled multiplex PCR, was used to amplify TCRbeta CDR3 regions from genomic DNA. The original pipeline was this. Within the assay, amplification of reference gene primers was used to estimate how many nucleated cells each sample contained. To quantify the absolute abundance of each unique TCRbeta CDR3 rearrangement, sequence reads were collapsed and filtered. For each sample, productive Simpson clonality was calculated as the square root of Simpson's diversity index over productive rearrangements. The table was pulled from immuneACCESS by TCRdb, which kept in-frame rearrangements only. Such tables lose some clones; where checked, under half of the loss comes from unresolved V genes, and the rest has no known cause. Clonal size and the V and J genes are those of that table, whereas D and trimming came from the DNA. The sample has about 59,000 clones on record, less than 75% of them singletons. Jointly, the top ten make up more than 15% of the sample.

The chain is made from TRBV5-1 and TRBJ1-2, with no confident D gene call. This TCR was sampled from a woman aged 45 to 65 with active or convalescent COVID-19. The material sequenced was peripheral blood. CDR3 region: CASSLMEGPITF. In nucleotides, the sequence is TGCGCCAGCAGCTTGATGGAGGGCCCTATCACCTTC.